This T cell receptor beta chain was recovered during a study of T cell repertoires in cytomegalovirus infection. For the study at large: Use of recently identified HLA-C-restricted and well-studied HLA-B-restricted CMV epitopes was part of the study. Study-level findings and limits: It was HLA-C-restricted CMV-specific TCR beta clonotypes that dominated the response ex vivo. Individuals carrying CMV plus the relevant HLA were identified by cumulative frequency of public TCR beta families.

This clonotype was counted ten times or more. Its antigen is undetermined. Each CDR3 protein gets one entry after TCRdb re-called the reads with MiXCR. The data hold about 500,000 distinct CDR3 sequences, with roughly 34% observed a single time. Trimming stripped 4 bases from V and 10 bases from J, with 10 bases between. Germline assignment: CDR1 MNHEY and CDR2 SVGEGT. The CDR3 spans 11 residues. The sequenced sample was cultured PBMCs, obtained from culture after CMV antigen stimulation. This rearrangement joins TRBV6-2 or TRBV6-3 to TRBJ1-1; D is possibly TRBD1 (5 bases). The TCR was taken from a human donor in good health (CMV status not recorded). Some clones in this sample may be carry-over from other donors' samples. CDR3 nucleotides: TGTGCCAGCAGTTCCGACAGTATAGCTTTCTTT. Protein product: CASSSDSIAFF.